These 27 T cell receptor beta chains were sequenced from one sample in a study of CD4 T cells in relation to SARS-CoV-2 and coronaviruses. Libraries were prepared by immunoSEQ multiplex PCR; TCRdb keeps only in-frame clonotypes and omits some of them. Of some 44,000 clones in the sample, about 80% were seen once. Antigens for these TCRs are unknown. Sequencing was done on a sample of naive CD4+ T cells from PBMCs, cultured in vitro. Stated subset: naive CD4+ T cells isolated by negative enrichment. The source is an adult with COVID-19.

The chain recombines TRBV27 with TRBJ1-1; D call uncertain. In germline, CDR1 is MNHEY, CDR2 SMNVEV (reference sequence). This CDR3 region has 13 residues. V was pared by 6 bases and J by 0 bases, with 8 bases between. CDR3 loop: CASRRNLNTEAFF. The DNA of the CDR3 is TGTGCCAGCAGGCGCAATTTGAACACTGAAGCTTTCTTT.

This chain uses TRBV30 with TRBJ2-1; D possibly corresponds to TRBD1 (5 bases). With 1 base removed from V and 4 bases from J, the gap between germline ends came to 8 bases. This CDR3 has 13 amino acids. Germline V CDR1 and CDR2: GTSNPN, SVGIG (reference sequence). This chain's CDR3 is CAWSDRSYNEQFF. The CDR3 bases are TGTGCCTGGAGTGACAGGTCTTACAATGAGCAGTTCTTC.

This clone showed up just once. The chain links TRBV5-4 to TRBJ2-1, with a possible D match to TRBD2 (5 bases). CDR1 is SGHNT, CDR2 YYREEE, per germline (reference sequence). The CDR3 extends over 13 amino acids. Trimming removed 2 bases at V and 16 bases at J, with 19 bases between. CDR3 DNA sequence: TGTGCCAGCAGCTTAGACGGGGTTTGGGGAAGTTTCTTC. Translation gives CASSLDGVWGSFF.

CDR3: CASSLRTPLEQYF. The CDR3 DNA reads TGTGCCAGCAGTTTAAGGACACCCTTGGAGCAGTACTTC. This chain joins TRBV28 and TRBJ2-7, with D possibly being TRBD1 (5 bases). V was cut by 2 bases and J by 7 bases, with 12 bases left in between. Germline-derived CDR1 and CDR2 are MDHEN and SYDVKM. The CDR3 consists of 13 residues.

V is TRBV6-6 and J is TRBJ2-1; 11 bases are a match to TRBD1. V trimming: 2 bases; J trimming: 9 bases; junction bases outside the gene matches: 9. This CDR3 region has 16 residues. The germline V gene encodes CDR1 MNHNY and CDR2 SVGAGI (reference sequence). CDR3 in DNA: TGTGCCAGCAGTTACCGCGCCGGACAGGGGGCGGGTGAGCAGTTCTTC. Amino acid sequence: CASSYRAGQGAGEQFF.

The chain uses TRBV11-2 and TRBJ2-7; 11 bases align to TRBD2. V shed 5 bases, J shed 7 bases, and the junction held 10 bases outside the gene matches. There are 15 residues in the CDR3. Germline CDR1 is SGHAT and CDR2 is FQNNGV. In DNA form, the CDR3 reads TGTGCCAGCAGCATCATACTAGCGGGAGTTGATGAGCAGTACTTC. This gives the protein CASSIILAGVDEQYF.

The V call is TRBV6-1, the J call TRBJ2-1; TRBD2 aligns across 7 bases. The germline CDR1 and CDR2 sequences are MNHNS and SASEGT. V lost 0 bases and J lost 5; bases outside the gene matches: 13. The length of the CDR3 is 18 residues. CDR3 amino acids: CASSEAISSGLGNNEQFF. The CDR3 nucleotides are TGTGCCAGCAGTGAAGCGATTTCTAGTGGACTAGGGAACAATGAGCAGTTCTTC.

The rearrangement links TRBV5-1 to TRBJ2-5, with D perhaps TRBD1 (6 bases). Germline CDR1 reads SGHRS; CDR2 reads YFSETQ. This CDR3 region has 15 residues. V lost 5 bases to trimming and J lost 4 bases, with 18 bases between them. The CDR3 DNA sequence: TGCGCCAGCAGTCTTATCGCACAGGGAGCAGAGACCCAGTACTTC. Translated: CASSLIAQGAETQYF.

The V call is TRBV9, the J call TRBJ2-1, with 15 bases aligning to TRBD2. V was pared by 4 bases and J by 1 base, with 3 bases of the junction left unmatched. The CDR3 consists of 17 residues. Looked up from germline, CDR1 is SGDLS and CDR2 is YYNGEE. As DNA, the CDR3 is TGTGCCAGCAGCCCTGGACTAGCGGGAGGGTCCTACAATGAGCAGTTCTTC. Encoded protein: CASSPGLAGGSYNEQFF.

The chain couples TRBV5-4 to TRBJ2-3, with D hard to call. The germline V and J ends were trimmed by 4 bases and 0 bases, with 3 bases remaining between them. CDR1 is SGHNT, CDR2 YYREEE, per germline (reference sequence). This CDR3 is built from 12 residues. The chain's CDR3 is CASSRSTDTQYF. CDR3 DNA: TGTGCCAGCAGCCGGAGCACAGATACGCAGTATTTT.

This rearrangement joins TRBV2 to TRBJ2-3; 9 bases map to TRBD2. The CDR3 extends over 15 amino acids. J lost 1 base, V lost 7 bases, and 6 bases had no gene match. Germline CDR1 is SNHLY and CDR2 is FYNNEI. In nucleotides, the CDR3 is TGTGCCAGCAACCCGACTAGCGGACGCACAGATACGCAGTATTTT. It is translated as CASNPTSGRTDTQYF.

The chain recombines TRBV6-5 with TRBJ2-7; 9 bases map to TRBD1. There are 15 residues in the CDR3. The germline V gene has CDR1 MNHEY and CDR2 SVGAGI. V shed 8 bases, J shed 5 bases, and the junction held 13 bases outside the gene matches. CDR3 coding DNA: TGTGCCAGCCGCAATTCCGGGACAGGGTCTAACGAGCAGTACTTC. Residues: CASRNSGTGSNEQYF.

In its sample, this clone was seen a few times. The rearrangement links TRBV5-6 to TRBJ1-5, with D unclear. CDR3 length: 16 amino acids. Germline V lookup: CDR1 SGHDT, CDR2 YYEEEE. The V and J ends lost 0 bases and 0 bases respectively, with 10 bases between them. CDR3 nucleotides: TGTGCCAGCAGCTTGGCCAGTGGCTTTAGCAATCAGCCCCAGCATTTT. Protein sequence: CASSLASGFSNQPQHF.

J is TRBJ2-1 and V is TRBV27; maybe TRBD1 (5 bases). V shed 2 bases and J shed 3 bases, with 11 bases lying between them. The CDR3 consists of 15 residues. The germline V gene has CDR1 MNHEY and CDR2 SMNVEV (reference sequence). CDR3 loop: CASSLRTGDYNEQFF. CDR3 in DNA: TGTGCCAGCAGTTTAAGAACAGGCGACTACAATGAGCAGTTCTTC.

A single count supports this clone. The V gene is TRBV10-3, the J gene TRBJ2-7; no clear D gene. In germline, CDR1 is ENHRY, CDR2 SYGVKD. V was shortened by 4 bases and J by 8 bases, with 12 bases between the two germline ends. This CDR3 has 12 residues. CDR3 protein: CAISASSDKQYF. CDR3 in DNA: TGTGCCATCAGTGCTTCCAGTGATAAGCAGTACTTC.

In DNA form, the CDR3 reads TGCGCCAGCAGCTTGGCCGGTGGCAGGGTCTATGGCTACACCTTC. Protein: CASSLAGGRVYGYTF. The V call is TRBV5-1, the J call TRBJ1-2; tentative D call: TRBD1 (5 bases). CDR3 length: 15 amino acids. CDR1 and CDR2 from the germline V gene are SGHRS and YFSETQ. V shed 0 bases and J shed 4 bases, with 13 bases lying between them.

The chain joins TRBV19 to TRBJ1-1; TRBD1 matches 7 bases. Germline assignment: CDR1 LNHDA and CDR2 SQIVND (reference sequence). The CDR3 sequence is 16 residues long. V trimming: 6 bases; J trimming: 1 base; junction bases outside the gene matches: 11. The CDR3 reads CASSKNRGPRNTEAFF. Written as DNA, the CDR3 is TGTGCCAGTAGCAAGAACAGGGGACCAAGGAACACTGAAGCTTTCTTT. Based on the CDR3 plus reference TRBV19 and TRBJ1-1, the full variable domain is DGGITQSPKYLFRKEGQNVTLSCEQNLNHDAMYWYRQDPGQGLRLIYYSQIVNDFQKGDIAEGYSVSREKKESFPLTVTSAQKNPTAFYLCASSKNRGPRNTEAFFGQGTRLTVV.

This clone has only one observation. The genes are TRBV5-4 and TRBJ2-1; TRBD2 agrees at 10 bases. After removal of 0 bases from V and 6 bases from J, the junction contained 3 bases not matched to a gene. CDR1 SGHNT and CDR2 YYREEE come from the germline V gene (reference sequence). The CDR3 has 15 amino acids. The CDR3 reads CASSLVPSGGNEQFF. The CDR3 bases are TGTGCCAGCAGCTTGGTGCCTAGCGGGGGCAATGAGCAGTTCTTC.

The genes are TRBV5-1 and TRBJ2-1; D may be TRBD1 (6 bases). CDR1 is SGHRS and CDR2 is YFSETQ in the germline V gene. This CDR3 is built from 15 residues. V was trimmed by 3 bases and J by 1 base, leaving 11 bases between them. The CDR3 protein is CASSSRTDSYNEQFF. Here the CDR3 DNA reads TGCGCCAGCAGCTCCCGGACAGATTCCTACAATGAGCAGTTCTTC.

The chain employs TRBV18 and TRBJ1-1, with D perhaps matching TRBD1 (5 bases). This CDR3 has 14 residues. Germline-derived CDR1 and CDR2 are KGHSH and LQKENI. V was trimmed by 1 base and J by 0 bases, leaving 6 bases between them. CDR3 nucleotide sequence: TGTGCCAGCTCACCACGGGGGATGAACACTGAAGCTTTCTTT. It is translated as CASSPRGMNTEAFF.

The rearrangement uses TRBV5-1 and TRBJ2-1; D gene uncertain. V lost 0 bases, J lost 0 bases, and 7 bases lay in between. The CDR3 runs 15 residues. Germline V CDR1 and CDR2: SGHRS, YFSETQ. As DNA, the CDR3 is TGCGCCAGCAGCTTGGATCTGTCCTCCTACAATGAGCAGTTCTTC. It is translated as CASSLDLSSYNEQFF.

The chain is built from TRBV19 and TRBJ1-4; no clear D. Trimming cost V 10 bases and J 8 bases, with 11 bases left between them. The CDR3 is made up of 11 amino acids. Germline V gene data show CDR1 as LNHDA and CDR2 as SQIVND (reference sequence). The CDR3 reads CATRTGEKLFF. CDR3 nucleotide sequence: TGTGCCACGCGTACGGGGGAAAAACTGTTTTTT. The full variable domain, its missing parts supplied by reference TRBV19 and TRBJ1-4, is DGGITQSPKYLFRKEGQNVTLSCEQNLNHDAMYWYRQDPGQGLRLIYYSQIVNDFQKGDIAEGYSVSREKKESFPLTVTSAQKNPTAFYLCATRTGEKLFFGSGTQLSVL.

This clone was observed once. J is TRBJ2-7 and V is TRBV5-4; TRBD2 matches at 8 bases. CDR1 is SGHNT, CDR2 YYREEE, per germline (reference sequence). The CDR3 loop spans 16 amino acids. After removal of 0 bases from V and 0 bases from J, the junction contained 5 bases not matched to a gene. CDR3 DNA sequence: TGTGCCAGCAGCTTGGTGGGCGGGAGGTCCTCCTACGAGCAGTACTTC. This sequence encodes CASSLVGGRSSYEQYF.

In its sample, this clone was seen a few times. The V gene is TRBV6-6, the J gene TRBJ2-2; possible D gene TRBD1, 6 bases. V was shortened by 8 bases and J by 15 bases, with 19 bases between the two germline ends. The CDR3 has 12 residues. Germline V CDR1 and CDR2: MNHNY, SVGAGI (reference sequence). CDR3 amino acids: CASWAGALSMFF. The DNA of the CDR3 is TGTGCCAGCTGGGCAGGGGCCCTTTCTATGTTTTTT.

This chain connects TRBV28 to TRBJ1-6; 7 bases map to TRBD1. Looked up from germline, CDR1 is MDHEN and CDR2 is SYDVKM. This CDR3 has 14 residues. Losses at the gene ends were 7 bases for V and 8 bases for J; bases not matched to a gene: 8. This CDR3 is CASTPTGAHSPLHF. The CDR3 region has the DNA TGTGCCAGCACCCCTACAGGGGCCCATTCACCCCTCCACTTT.

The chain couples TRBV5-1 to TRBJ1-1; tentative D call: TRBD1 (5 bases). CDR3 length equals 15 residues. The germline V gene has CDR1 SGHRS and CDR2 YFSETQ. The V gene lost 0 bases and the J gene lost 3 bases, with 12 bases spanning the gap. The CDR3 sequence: CASSLEVAGHTEAFF. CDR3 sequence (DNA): TGCGCCAGCAGCTTGGAGGTGGCAGGGCACACTGAAGCTTTCTTT.

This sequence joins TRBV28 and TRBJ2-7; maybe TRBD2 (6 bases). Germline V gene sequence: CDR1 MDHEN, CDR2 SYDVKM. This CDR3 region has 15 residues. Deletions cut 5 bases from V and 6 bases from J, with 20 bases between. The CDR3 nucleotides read TGTGCCAGCAGTCCCACCGGGACTCGAGGGCCCGAGCAGTACTTC. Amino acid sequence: CASSPTGTRGPEQYF.